The T cell receptor (beta chain) under discussion was sequenced for a study of CXCR3-negative and CXCR3-positive naive CD8 T cells. Study results and limitations: Against CXCR3-negative naive cells, CXCR3-positive naive cells showed more hydrophobic TRB CDR3s.

To note about this clonotype: Its matching antigen is unknown.

CDR3 length equals 19 residues. Germline values: CDR1 SGHVS, CDR2 FQNEAQ. The method, 5' RACE with UMI labels, was used to prepare the TRB cDNA libraries. With the 5' RACE reads reprocessed, TCRdb shows one record per CDR3 protein and no DNA. This listing includes 140,000 to 150,000 distinct CDR3 sequences. Sequenced input: naive CXCR3+ CD8+ T cells from blood. The subset here: CD45RO-CCR7+CD27+CD95- naive CD8+ T cells expressing CXCR3 (TNR3+). The sequence came from a human donor in good health. Some clones in this sample may be carry-over from other donors' samples. The chain combines TRBV7-8 with TRBJ2-6. The CDR3: CASSPVADPLGSGANVLTF.